This T cell receptor (beta chain) emerged from a study of cytomegalovirus exposure and HLA in healthy donors. Study findings and constraints: Later analysis showed TCR association rates varying by HLA locus, highest for DRB1 and lowest for HLA-C.

Comment on this clone: Its antigen is not identified.

A multiplex PCR was run with 60 Vbeta primers and 13 Jbeta primers. The table came from immunoSEQ multiplex PCR; TCRdb's copy has only in-frame clones and leaves some out. The profile shows 120,000 or so clones, around four fifths of them singletons. This TCR was recovered from a woman aged 55-70 years in good health and CMV-seropositive. The sequenced sample was PBMCs.

The CDR3 coding sequence is TGCAGCGTTTCAAATAGACAGGGTTACGAGCAGTACTTC. This gives the protein CSVSNRQGYEQYF. The chain is built from TRBV29-1 and TRBJ2-7; 7 nucleotides align to TRBD1. CDR1 is SQVTM and CDR2 is ANQGSEA in the germline V gene. Trimming cost V 5 bases and J 4 bases; bases outside gene matches: 8. The CDR3 has 13 amino acids.